The 9 T cell receptor beta chains reported below all come from one sample, sequenced in a study of blood T cells in healthy people across ages. Sample-barcoded 5' priming and a J-beta primer mix drove a second PCR of about 7 to 11 cycles. Via MiXCR, TCRdb re-called the 5' RACE reads, giving one row per CDR3 protein. The table lists around 780,000 distinct CDR3 sequences, about 26% of them singletons. The same data also contributed to another study, on T cells of mothers and their children.

The sample comprised blood. The receptors come from a boy between 10 and 17 years old in good health.

The chain is built from TRBV7-9 and TRBJ2-5; possible D gene TRBD2, 5 bases. V dropped 3 bases and J dropped 1 base, with 12 bases sitting between them. CDR3 length: 15 residues. The germline V gene encodes CDR1 SEHNR and CDR2 FQNEAQ (reference sequence). CDR3 in amino acids: CASSFSIGVQETQYF. Written as DNA, the CDR3 is TGTGCCAGCAGCTTCTCGATCGGGGTCCAAGAGACCCAGTACTTC.

This clonotype turned up a few times. CDR3 nucleotide sequence: TGTGCCAGCTCCCGGGGGGCCCGGTACAATGAGCAGTTCTTC. Amino acids: CASSRGARYNEQFF. This chain links TRBV18 with TRBJ2-1, with a weak D call TRBD2 (7 bases). This CDR3 has 14 residues. V lost 6 bases and J 4 bases, leaving 13 bases between the germline ends. The germline V gene encodes CDR1 KGHSH and CDR2 LQKENI.

The V call is TRBV12-3 or TRBV12-4, the J call TRBJ2-1; maybe TRBD1 (5 bases). The CDR3 consists of 13 residues. V was pared by 3 bases and J by 8 bases, with 11 bases between. CDR3 in DNA: TGTGCCAGCAGTTTGTGGGGCCCCCATGAGCAGTTCTTC. Its translation is CASSLWGPHEQFF.

The J gene is TRBJ2-1, the V gene TRBV30; TRBD1 aligns across 10 bases. The CDR3 length is 15 residues. Trimming at V came to 0 bases and at J to 7 bases, leaving 6 bases not matched to a gene. Germline V gene lookup returns CDR1 GTSNPN and CDR2 SVGIG (reference sequence). The CDR3 spells CAWSVHGTGVNEQFF. CDR3 bases: TGTGCCTGGAGTGTACATGGGACAGGGGTTAATGAGCAGTTCTTC.

The rearrangement links TRBV20-1 to TRBJ2-7; D is perhaps TRBD1 (5 bases). V lost 3 bases and J 4 bases, leaving 10 bases between the germline ends. CDR3 length: 12 residues. CDR1 and CDR2 (germline): DFQATT, SNEGSKA (reference sequence). The CDR3 DNA sequence: TGCAGTGCTAGGGTAGACAGTTACGAGCAGTACTTC. Its translation is CSARVDSYEQYF.

This clonotype was observed a few times. The rearrangement joins TRBV20-1 to TRBJ2-7; tentatively, D is TRBD1 or TRBD2 (5 bases each). The CDR3 covers 14 residues. V was cut by 3 bases and J by 2 bases, with 14 bases left in between. From germline, CDR1 is DFQATT and CDR2 SNEGSKA (reference sequence). The CDR3 DNA reads TGCAGTGCTAGTCCCCGGGACCGACCCTACGAGCAGTACTTC. The encoded protein is CSASPRDRPYEQYF.

This clonotype showed up just a few times. This chain links TRBV6-2 or TRBV6-3 with TRBJ2-7, with 8 bases lining up with TRBD2. From germline, CDR1 is MNHEY and CDR2 SVGEGT. The length of the CDR3 is 15 residues. V lost 2 bases to trimming and J lost 5 bases; unmatched junction nucleotides: 8. The CDR3 nucleotides are TGTGCCAGCAGTTACCTCGGGACTAGTCCCCACGAGCAGTACTTC. This codes for CASSYLGTSPHEQYF.

The chain has TRBV4-2 and TRBJ2-5; unclear D gene. V was trimmed by 6 bases and J by 2 bases, leaving 13 bases between them. CDR3 size: 14 residues. Germline V gene data show CDR1 as LGHNA and CDR2 as YNFKEQ. This CDR3 reads CASSRKTAQETQYF. DNA for the CDR3: TGTGCCAGCAGTCGGAAGACTGCTCAAGAGACCCAGTACTTC.

The gene calls are TRBV5-1 and TRBJ1-1; 7 nucleotides line up with TRBD1. The CDR3 contains 15 residues. V shed 7 bases, J shed 0 bases, and the junction held 9 bases outside the gene matches. CDR1 and CDR2 from the germline V gene are SGHRS and YFSETQ. The CDR3 is CASQSGQTLNTEAFF. CDR3 nucleotides: TGCGCCAGCCAATCGGGACAGACCCTGAACACTGAAGCTTTCTTT.